This TCR beta chain was retrieved from a study of T cells in Graves' hyperthyroidism and ophthalmopathy (dated by TCRdb to about 2019). Background on the whole study: Peripheral blood was collected at initial diagnosis, before any treatment. TCR V-J signatures able to tell the groups apart were searched for in a discovery cohort of approximately 95 patients, of whom roughly 42 had Graves' ophthalmopathy and some 60 had stable Graves' hyperthyroidism. Whether ophthalmopathy could be predicted prospectively was tested in an independent validation cohort made up of under 20 hyperthyroidism patients plus 17 patients who later progressed to ophthalmopathy. For training and testing, the roughly 93 patients in the discovery cohort were randomly divided in a 7:3 ratio. In addition, the study compared T-cell repertoires in thyroid tissue and in blood from six Graves' hyperthyroidism patients. Once sampling was done, hyperthyroidism patients were given methimazole at a starting dose of 30 mg daily, whereas ophthalmopathy patients were given high-dose intravenous methylprednisolone. The paper reports TCR Vbeta CDR3 sequencing of approximately 140 peripheral blood samples: around 45 ophthalmopathy, fewer than 80 hyperthyroidism and roughly 17 progressor patients.

This clonotype was seen at least ten times. No antigen is known for it. No much larger clonotype is one base removed from it; base qualities were not supplied. Moderately to severely active disease, a Clinical Activity Score of at least 3, a NOSPECS grade of at least 4, and a duration under 3 months were present in ophthalmopathy patients. Exclusion was applied to patients with uncontrolled infections, other autoimmune diseases, pregnancy or lactation. Diagnoses relied on clinical symptoms, serum thyroxine and TRAb, thyroid ultrasound and orbital computed tomography. Ficoll-Paque density gradient centrifugation was used to isolate PBMCs from about 10 ml of fresh peripheral blood. Total RNA was extracted with Trizol reagent, and quality was checked on an Agilent 2100 Bioanalyzer. General conclusions and limits of the study: In validation, the model predicted progression to ophthalmopathy with 60% to 71% sensitivity and over 72% specificity, a median of about 6 months before onset. No statistical method was used to fix the sample size in advance, and group allocation was not hidden from the investigators. A model built on a 13 V-J signature distinguished ophthalmopathy from stable hyperthyroidism, reaching around 87% sensitivity and approximately 83% specificity in cross-validation and 80%/75% in testing. Most expanded thyroid clonotypes (frequency above 0.001) were also detected in blood, a finding suggesting that blood repertoires may reflect thyroid immune responses.

The TCR beta CDR3 regions were amplified from the RNA transcripts. For the first round of RT-PCR on the TCR CDR3, the HTBI primer set was used together with the Qiagen OneStep RT-PCR kit. Libraries were constructed in a second round of multiplex PCR, after which size selection and purification were performed. Paired-end sequencing of the libraries was performed with 100 bp reads on an Illumina HiSeq2000. Concerning the study's data processing: SOAPnuke was used to process the raw data, throwing out any read that contained adapters or uncalled bases, had a mean Phred below 15, or lacked an exact constant-primer or identifier match. COPE v1.2.5 was used to merge the high-quality paired reads, and each unique nucleotide sequence was defined as a clonotype. Clonotypes were aligned to IMGT TRBV, TRBD and TRBJ reference segments using MiTCR v1.1. The analysis was restricted to V-J combinations with a frequency above 0.0001, which together covered roughly 99% of the repertoires. A TCS score was defined as the ratio of F50 (clonal expansion) to E x V (chaos), with BLOSUM62-based TCRdist applied between CDR3 peptides within each V-J. Welch's t-statistics and random forest reduced roughly 540 V-J features to roughly 13, which were used in a naive Bayes classifier (R e1071). TCRdb reprocessing: public reads trimmed at Q25 with fastp, clones called with MiXCR, in-frame beta chains kept. Here each entry gathers all rows of one CDR3 protein and keeps the most common genes and DNA. TCRdb, not the original authors, processed these V and J calls. This sample lists about 600,000 distinct CDR3 sequences; 16% were detected once. The top ten hold roughly 3.3% of the sample.

The CDR3 runs 13 amino acids, cysteine and phenylalanine included. Here the CDR3 DNA is all that survives: 39 bases in frame from base 1. V loses 0 bases, J loses 3 bases, and the germline ends lie 8 bases apart. From a lookup of the germline V gene, CDR1 and CDR2 are SQVTM and ANQGSEA. This chain is built from TRBV29-1 and TRBJ1-2, with the D gene uncertain. The sample was blood. This clonotype originated in a woman between 40 and 55 years old with Graves' ophthalmopathy. The sequence in DNA is TGCAGCGTTGAAGATCCAACCCACTATGGCTACACCTTC. This codes for CSVEDPTHYGYTF.